The clone carrying this T cell receptor (beta chain) was recorded at least ten times. Antigen unknown. With 1 base clipped from V and 8 bases from J, the junction kept 5 bases outside the gene matches. CDR1 and CDR2 (germline): DFQATT, SNEGSKA (reference sequence). There are 13 residues in the CDR3. The entry originates in a study of neurological immune-mediated disorders. General observations from the study: Sharing of CDR3 amino acid sequences among expanded clones across subjects was absent, suggesting private repertoires in all groups.

The cDNA was synthesized by 5'RACE incorporating 10-nucleotide random UMIs. Every sequencing run gave over 190 million TCR-beta sequences, taken from 15-18 subjects. From the 5' RACE reads, TCRdb called clonotypes with MiXCR, one entry per CDR3 protein. Altogether around 47,000 distinct CDR3 sequences are present, approximately 21% being singletons, with the ten largest covering 3.5% to 5%. Time point denoted: technical triplicate 3. A total of 2 million PBMCs stored at -80 degrees C provided the unsorted libraries. This chain uses TRBV20-1 with TRBJ1-3, with TRBD1 identical over 7 bases. The clonotype comes from a man in his sixties with HTLV-1-associated myelopathy (HAM/TSP). Sequencing was performed on PBMCs. For the CDR3, the DNA is TGCAGTGCTAGAGGACAGGGCGTGGACACCATATATTTT. Translated: CSARGQGVDTIYF.